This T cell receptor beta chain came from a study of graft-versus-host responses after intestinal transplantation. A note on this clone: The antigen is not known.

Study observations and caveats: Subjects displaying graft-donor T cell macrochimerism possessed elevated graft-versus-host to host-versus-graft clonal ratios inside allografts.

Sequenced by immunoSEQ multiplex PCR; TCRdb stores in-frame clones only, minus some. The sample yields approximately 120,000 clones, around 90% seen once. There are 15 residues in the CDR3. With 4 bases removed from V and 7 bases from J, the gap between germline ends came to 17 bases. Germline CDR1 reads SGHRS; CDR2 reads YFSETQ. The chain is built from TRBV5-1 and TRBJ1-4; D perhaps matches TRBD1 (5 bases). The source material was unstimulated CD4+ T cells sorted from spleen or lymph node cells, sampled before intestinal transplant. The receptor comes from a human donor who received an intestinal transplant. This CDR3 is CASSVAGDATEKLFF. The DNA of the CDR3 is TGCGCCAGCAGCGTTGCCGGGGACGCTACTGAAAAACTGTTTTTT.